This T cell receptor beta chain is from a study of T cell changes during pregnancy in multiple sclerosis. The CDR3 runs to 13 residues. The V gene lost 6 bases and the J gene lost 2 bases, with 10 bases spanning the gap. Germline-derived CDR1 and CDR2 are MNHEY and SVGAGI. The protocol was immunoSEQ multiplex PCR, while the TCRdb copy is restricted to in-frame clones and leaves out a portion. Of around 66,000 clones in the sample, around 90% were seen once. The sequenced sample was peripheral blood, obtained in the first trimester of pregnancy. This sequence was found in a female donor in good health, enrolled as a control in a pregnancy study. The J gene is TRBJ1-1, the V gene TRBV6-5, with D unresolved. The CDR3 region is CASSGARNTEAFF. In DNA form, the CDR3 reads TGTGCCAGCAGCGGTGCCCGAAACACTGAAGCTTTCTTT.